The 8 T cell receptor beta chains reported below all come from one sample, sequenced in a study of blood T cell repertoires in COVID-19. Only in-frame clones appear in the TCRdb table, and some are missing; sequencing was by immunoSEQ multiplex PCR. Altogether roughly 84,000 clones are present, over 70% being singletons, with the ten largest covering approximately 4%. The sequenced sample was peripheral blood. The receptor source for this set is a woman aged 45-59 years with acute or convalescent COVID-19.

This clone was recorded once. V and J are TRBV6-6 and TRBJ1-1; perhaps TRBD1 as D (5 bases). V was trimmed by 5 bases and J by 8 bases, leaving 12 bases between them. Germline-derived CDR1 and CDR2 are MNHNY and SVGAGI (reference sequence). The CDR3 has 12 residues. CDR3 amino acids: CASSQAQGEAFF. The CDR3 DNA reads as TGTGCCAGCAGTCAAGCCCAGGGAGAAGCTTTCTTT.

This chain uses TRBV6-2 or TRBV6-3 with TRBJ2-7, with 10 bases identical to TRBD1. The trim removed 4 bases at V and 4 bases at J, leaving 7 bases unmatched. The CDR3 is 15 residues long. Germline lookup yields CDR1 MNHEY and CDR2 SVGEGT. As DNA, the CDR3 is TGTGCCAGCAGTTTATCCGGGACAGGGGTGTACGAGCAGTACTTC. It specifies CASSLSGTGVYEQYF.

The chain uses TRBV5-1 and TRBJ1-2; D gene uncertain. This CDR3 comprises 14 residues. V was trimmed by 0 bases and J by 0 bases, leaving 6 bases between them. Germline CDR1 SGHRS, CDR2 YFSETQ. The CDR3 DNA reads TGCGCCAGCAGCTTGGCAGGATCTAACTATGGCTACACCTTC. It encodes CASSLAGSNYGYTF.

The chain carries TRBV7-2 and TRBJ1-1; D is unclear. Germline V gives CDR1 SGHTA, CDR2 FQGNSA. The germline V and J ends were trimmed by 4 bases and 0 bases, with 6 bases remaining between them. The CDR3 has 13 residues. CDR3 loop: CASSSQMNTEAFF. The CDR3 DNA reads as TGTGCCAGCAGCTCGCAGATGAACACTGAAGCTTTCTTT.

This chain joins TRBV7-6 and TRBJ2-3; unclear D gene. Trimming removed 5 bases from V and 0 bases from J, with 15 bases in between. The CDR3 is made up of 16 amino acids. Germline V CDR1 and CDR2: SGHVS, FNYEAQ. The CDR3, as DNA: TGTGCCAGCAGCCCGACGCGGATAACCAGCACAGATACGCAGTATTTT. This encodes CASSPTRITSTDTQYF.

The chain recombines TRBV7-2 with TRBJ2-7; 9 bases are a match to TRBD1. CDR1 SGHTA and CDR2 FQGNSA come from the germline V gene. The CDR3 has 14 amino acids. V lost 5 bases, J lost 4 bases, and 6 bases stayed unmatched. In DNA form, the CDR3 reads TGTGCCAGCAGCCCCTTGGACAGGGGTTACGAGCAGTACTTC. Residues: CASSPLDRGYEQYF.

The J gene is TRBJ2-3, the V gene TRBV27; tentative D call: TRBD2 (6 bases). The V gene's germline CDR1 is MNHEY and CDR2 SMNVEV (reference sequence). V lost 4 bases and J lost 6, with 23 bases in between. This CDR3 is 17 amino acids long. The CDR3 spells CASSSLTGTPNGDTQYF. The CDR3 nucleotides are TGTGCCAGCAGTTCACTTACCGGGACTCCAAACGGGGATACGCAGTATTTT.

The rearrangement joins TRBV2 to TRBJ1-6, with D unclear. The CDR3 totals 15 residues. The V and J ends lost 9 bases and 9 bases respectively, with 21 bases between them. Germline CDR1 reads SNHLY; CDR2 reads FYNNEI. The CDR3 DNA is TGTGCCAGGAGCAGATGGGAGGGCAAAGGTTCACCCCTCCACTTT. Its translation: CARSRWEGKGSPLHF.